The 15 T cell receptor beta chains below all came from one sample that was sequenced in a study of human T cells and chemical hapten exposure. Sequencing started from total RNA isolated from unfractionated whole blood. TCRdb fed the 5' RACE reads into MiXCR, producing one record per CDR3 protein. In the table there are about 80,000 distinct CDR3 sequences, more than 7% of which are singletons. These receptor sequences come from a male donor in good health.

There are a few counts of this clonotype. The gene calls are TRBV2 and TRBJ1-6; 8 bases fit TRBD1. The CDR3 extends over 16 amino acids. Looked up from germline, CDR1 is SNHLY and CDR2 is FYNNEI. The V and J ends lost 5 bases and 3 bases, in that order; junction bases with no gene match: 6. CDR3 sequence: CASSPSDRGYNSPLHF. DNA of the CDR3: TGTGCCAGCAGTCCATCTGACAGGGGCTATAATTCACCCCTCCACTTT.

A few counts support this clonotype. The V gene is TRBV10-3, the J gene TRBJ1-1, with no clear D. The germline V and J ends were trimmed by 10 bases and 3 bases, with 18 bases remaining between them. Germline V lookup: CDR1 ENHRY, CDR2 SYGVKD. This CDR3 comprises 14 residues. CDR3 residues: CATYSGKIDTEAFF. For the CDR3, the DNA is TGTGCCACCTACAGCGGGAAGATAGACACTGAAGCTTTCTTT.

A few counts support this clonotype. The CDR3 sequence is CASSLSGNTAHEQYF. The CDR3 DNA reads TGTGCCAGCAGCTTAAGCGGCAACACCGCGCACGAGCAGTACTTC. The chain joins TRBV7-6 to TRBJ2-7; D might be TRBD2 (5 bases). V lost 2 bases and J 5 bases, leaving 16 bases between the germline ends. CDR3 size: 15 residues. Germline V lookup: CDR1 SGHVS, CDR2 FNYEAQ.

The CDR3 nucleotides are TGTGCCAGCAGCGCCCAGGACCCATCGGGACACCACACAGATACGCAGTATTTT. Amino acid sequence: CASSAQDPSGHHTDTQYF. The V call is TRBV9, the J call TRBJ2-3; TRBD1 is a possible D gene (6 bases). V lost 3 bases to trimming and J lost 2 bases, with 22 bases between them. CDR1 and CDR2 (germline): SGDLS, YYNGEE. The CDR3 length is 18 residues.

This clonotype was seen many times. This rearrangement joins TRBV20-1 to TRBJ2-7; 10 bases line up with TRBD2. Trimming cost V 3 bases and J 3 bases; bases outside gene matches: 8. This CDR3 spans 15 amino acids. The germline V gene encodes CDR1 DFQATT and CDR2 SNEGSKA (reference sequence). CDR3 nucleotide sequence: TGCAGTGCTAGTAGGACTAGCGGTCCCAACTACGAGCAGTACTTC. This translates into CSASRTSGPNYEQYF.

The V gene is TRBV7-8, the J gene TRBJ2-1, with D possibly matching TRBD2 (6 bases). Trimming shortened V by 0 bases and J by 2 bases, and 11 bases separated the two germline ends. Germline-derived CDR1 and CDR2 are SGHVS and FQNEAQ. The CDR3 sequence is 16 residues long. Written as DNA, the CDR3 is TGTGCCAGCAGCTTAGCGGGGGGACTTACCTACAATGAGCAGTTCTTC. Amino acids: CASSLAGGLTYNEQFF.

This clonotype was seen many times. The chain recombines TRBV6-6 with TRBJ2-2, with TRBD1 matching over 7 bases. The V gene end was trimmed by 2 bases and the J gene end by 0 bases; junction bases not matched to a gene: 3. The CDR3 runs to 16 residues. Looked up from germline, CDR1 is MNHNY and CDR2 is SVGAGI (reference sequence). The CDR3 loop is CASSYGQGANTGELFF. The CDR3 nucleotides read TGTGCCAGCAGTTACGGCCAGGGGGCGAACACCGGGGAGCTGTTTTTT.

The table lists this clonotype with a few counts. The V gene is TRBV20-1, the J gene TRBJ2-3; a possible D gene is TRBD2 (5 bases). This CDR3 is 15 amino acids long. V lost 4 bases and J lost 2, with 16 bases in between. The germline CDR1 and CDR2 sequences are DFQATT and SNEGSKA (reference sequence). In DNA form, the CDR3 reads TGCAGTGCTACCATCGGCAGCGGTGACACAGATACGCAGTATTTT. This codes for CSATIGSGDTDTQYF.

This clonotype was recorded once. V gene TRBV28 combines with J gene TRBJ2-5; D remains ambiguous. The germline V and J ends were trimmed by 7 bases and 3 bases, with 18 bases remaining between them. CDR1 and CDR2 from the germline V gene are MDHEN and SYDVKM. CDR3 length equals 15 residues. The CDR3, as DNA: TGTGCCAGCACCCGGCCACAGCGACCGAAAGAGACCCAGTACTTC. The encoded protein is CASTRPQRPKETQYF. The full variable domain, rest sourced from reference TRBV28 and TRBJ2-5, is DVKVTQSSRYLVKRTGEKVFLECVQDMDHENMFWYRQDPGLGLRLIYFSYDVKMKEKGDIPEGYSVSREKKERFSLILESASTNQTSMYLCASTRPQRPKETQYFGPGTRLLVL.

The chain combines TRBV20-1 with TRBJ2-4; no reliable D call. Looked up from germline, CDR1 is DFQATT and CDR2 is SNEGSKA (reference sequence). The CDR3 covers 15 residues. V lost 0 bases to trimming and J lost 0 bases, with 9 bases between them. CDR3 DNA sequence: TGCAGTGCTAGAGATCCAGAATTAGCCAAAAACATTCAGTACTTC. Residues: CSARDPELAKNIQYF.

In its sample, this clonotype was seen many times. The chain joins TRBV27 to TRBJ2-7, with TRBD2 as a possible D gene (5 bases). Germline values: CDR1 MNHEY, CDR2 SMNVEV (reference sequence). Trimming cost V 3 bases and J 3 bases, with 9 bases left between them. This CDR3 contains 13 residues. Here the CDR3 reads CASSLVGNYEQYF. CDR3 nucleotide sequence: TGTGCCAGCAGTTTGGTCGGGAACTACGAGCAGTACTTC.

This clonotype was counted only a few times. The V and J genes are TRBV4-3 and TRBJ2-5; D is uncertain. The V gene's germline CDR1 is LGHNA and CDR2 YSLEER. This CDR3 region has 14 residues. V dropped 0 bases and J dropped 4 bases, with 9 bases sitting between them. CDR3 region: CASSQDRLGETQYF. CDR3 sequence (DNA): TGCGCCAGCAGCCAAGATCGACTCGGAGAGACCCAGTACTTC.

This clonotype was counted many times. The chain combines TRBV6-5 with TRBJ2-3; 9 bases match TRBD1. V gave up 6 bases and J gave up 4 bases; unmatched junction bases: 5. The CDR3 runs to 14 residues. Germline CDR1 is MNHEY and CDR2 is SVGAGI. The CDR3 protein is CASRRDRAPDTQYF. The CDR3 DNA is TGTGCCAGCAGAAGGGACAGGGCCCCAGATACGCAGTATTTT.

This clonotype has ten or more counts. V and J are TRBV14 and TRBJ1-2; no definite D call. The CDR3 sequence is 13 residues long. The germline V gene has CDR1 SGHDN and CDR2 FVKESK. Trimming pared 0 bases from V and 2 bases from J, leaving 4 bases between. For the CDR3, the DNA is TGTGCCAGCAGCCAAGACATGAACTATGGCTACACCTTC. Its protein is CASSQDMNYGYTF.

This clonotype was counted a few times. The chain recombines TRBV15 with TRBJ1-1, with 7 nucleotides matching TRBD1. In germline, CDR1 is LNHNV, CDR2 YYDKDF (reference sequence). The CDR3 runs 13 residues. Trimming took 5 bases from V and 1 from J; bases not matched to a gene: 1. DNA for the CDR3: TGTGCCACCAGCTGGGACAGGAACACTGAAGCTTTCTTT. It yields the protein CATSWDRNTEAFF.